The rows below give T cell receptor beta chains drawn from one sample of a study of OX40 agonist ivuxolimab in advanced cancers. The assay was immunoSEQ multiplex PCR, and TCRdb's table has in-frame clones only and misses some. This sample has roughly 76,000 clones, with around nine tenths found just once. The material was CD4+ or CD8+ T cells sorted from blood, obtained in a trial of the OX40 agonist ivuxolimab. The receptor set was obtained from an adult with an advanced solid tumor such as melanoma, head and neck, liver or kidney cancer. The CDR3 runs from the conserved cysteine through the conserved F or W. Fields, in order: CDR3 length, D gene, V gene, J gene, clone size, CDR3 protein, CDR3 DNA. A D gene is named only where the DNA matches it firmly. Not every row has a clone size; where given, it reads once, few, many or a size class.

len: 13; d_gene: .; v_gene: TRBV6-5; j_gene: TRBJ2-7; abundance: .; CDR3aa: CASSYSWGYEQYF; CDR3nt: TGTGCCAGCAGTTACTCTTGGGGCTACGAGCAGTACTTC
len: 16; d_gene: .; v_gene: TRBV10-3; j_gene: TRBJ2-1; abundance: once; CDR3aa: CAIYDPGRTTYNVQFF; CDR3nt: TGTGCCATATACGATCCGGGGAGGACAACATACAATGTGCAGTTCTTC
len: 18; d_gene: .; v_gene: TRBV28; j_gene: TRBJ1-1; abundance: once; CDR3aa: CASSSPPGWIPLNTEAFF; CDR3nt: TGTGCCAGCAGTTCCCCTCCCGGTTGGATCCCATTGAACACTGAAGCTTTCTTT
len: 18; d_gene: TRBD2; v_gene: TRBV4-3; j_gene: TRBJ2-3; abundance: .; CDR3aa: CASSQAPGSGEGTDTQYF; CDR3nt: TGCGCCAGCAGCCAAGCACCGGGTAGCGGGGAGGGTACAGATACGCAGTATTTT
len: 16; d_gene: TRBD1; v_gene: TRBV19; j_gene: TRBJ2-2; abundance: .; CDR3aa: CASSERTGGRTGELFF; CDR3nt: TGTGCCAGTAGTGAGAGAACAGGGGGCCGGACCGGGGAGCTGTTTTTT
len: 16; d_gene: .; v_gene: TRBV25-1; j_gene: TRBJ2-7; abundance: .; CDR3aa: CASSFGGGRVSYEQYF; CDR3nt: TGTGCCAGCAGCTTCGGGGGTGGCAGGGTGTCCTACGAGCAGTACTTC
len: 14; d_gene: .; v_gene: TRBV5-6; j_gene: TRBJ2-7; abundance: .; CDR3aa: CASTSAEWLYEQYF; CDR3nt: TGTGCCAGCACCTCGGCCGAATGGCTCTACGAGCAGTACTTC
len: 21; d_gene: TRBD2; v_gene: TRBV28; j_gene: TRBJ2-1; abundance: .; CDR3aa: CASSLWNDGLAGGGSYNEQFF; CDR3nt: TGTGCCAGCAGTTTATGGAACGACGGACTAGCGGGAGGAGGCTCCTACAATGAGCAGTTCTTC
len: 13; d_gene: .; v_gene: TRBV6-5; j_gene: TRBJ2-7; abundance: .; CDR3aa: CASSSGITYEQYF; CDR3nt: TGTGCCAGCAGTTCAGGGATAACCTACGAGCAGTACTTC
len: 14; d_gene: TRBD1; v_gene: TRBV6-5; j_gene: TRBJ2-3; abundance: .; CDR3aa: CASSEGQPGDTQYF; CDR3nt: TGTGCCAGCAGTGAGGGACAGCCCGGGGATACGCAGTATTTT
len: 18; d_gene: TRBD2; v_gene: TRBV15; j_gene: TRBJ2-2; abundance: .; CDR3aa: CATSREGLAGNQGGELFF; CDR3nt: TGTGCCACCAGCAGAGAAGGACTAGCGGGAAATCAGGGCGGGGAGCTGTTTTTT
len: 14; d_gene: .; v_gene: TRBV9; j_gene: TRBJ2-7; abundance: .; CDR3aa: CASSVGSGPYEQYF; CDR3nt: TGTGCCAGCAGCGTAGGATCAGGGCCCTACGAGCAGTACTTC
len: 15; d_gene: .; v_gene: TRBV19; j_gene: TRBJ2-3; abundance: .; CDR3aa: CASTLNGASTDTQYF; CDR3nt: TGTGCCAGTACTCTTAACGGGGCTAGCACAGATACGCAGTATTTT
len: 13; d_gene: .; v_gene: TRBV6-1; j_gene: TRBJ2-7; abundance: few; CDR3aa: CASIEVMSYEQYF; CDR3nt: TGTGCCAGCATTGAGGTCATGAGCTACGAGCAGTACTTC
len: 15; d_gene: .; v_gene: TRBV18; j_gene: TRBJ2-2; abundance: .; CDR3aa: CASSPRDDTTGELFF; CDR3nt: TGTGCCAGCTCACCACGTGACGATACGACCGGGGAGCTGTTTTTT
len: 14; d_gene: TRBD1; v_gene: TRBV5-8; j_gene: TRBJ1-1; abundance: .; CDR3aa: CASSRDRGVTEAFF; CDR3nt: TGTGCCAGCAGCAGGGACAGGGGTGTAACTGAAGCTTTCTTT
len: 14; d_gene: TRBD1; v_gene: TRBV5-6; j_gene: TRBJ2-3; abundance: .; CDR3aa: CASSLTGLPDTQYF; CDR3nt: TGTGCCAGCAGCCTGACAGGGTTGCCAGATACGCAGTATTTT
len: 11; d_gene: .; v_gene: TRBV10-2; j_gene: TRBJ2-5; abundance: .; CDR3aa: CASSPRETQYF; CDR3nt: TGCGCCAGCAGTCCTCGAGAGACCCAGTACTTC
len: 14; d_gene: .; v_gene: TRBV4-3; j_gene: TRBJ1-1; abundance: .; CDR3aa: CASSTGLTSTEAFF; CDR3nt: TGCGCCAGCAGTACGGGACTGACATCCACTGAAGCTTTCTTT
len: 16; d_gene: .; v_gene: TRBV6-1; j_gene: TRBJ2-5; abundance: .; CDR3aa: CASSEARLTGRETQYF; CDR3nt: TGTGCCAGCAGTGAAGCGCGGTTAACAGGGAGAGAGACCCAGTACTTC
len: 15; d_gene: .; v_gene: TRBV7-9; j_gene: TRBJ2-2; abundance: .; CDR3aa: CASSFFRGNTGELFF; CDR3nt: TGTGCCAGCAGCTTTTTTAGGGGAAACACCGGGGAGCTGTTTTTT
len: 16; d_gene: TRBD2; v_gene: TRBV7-9; j_gene: TRBJ2-5; abundance: .; CDR3aa: CASSPTSGNVQETQYF; CDR3nt: TGTGCCAGCAGCCCAACTAGCGGCAATGTCCAAGAGACCCAGTACTTC
len: 14; d_gene: .; v_gene: TRBV27; j_gene: TRBJ2-2; abundance: .; CDR3aa: CASSSLTNTGELFF; CDR3nt: TGTGCCAGCAGTTCATTGACCAACACCGGGGAGCTGTTTTTT
len: 15; d_gene: .; v_gene: TRBV4-1; j_gene: TRBJ2-2; abundance: once; CDR3aa: CASSQLAPFTGELFF; CDR3nt: TGCGCCAGCAGCCAACTAGCCCCCTTCACCGGGGAGCTGTTTTTT
len: 13; d_gene: .; v_gene: TRBV4-1; j_gene: TRBJ2-7; abundance: .; CDR3aa: CASSQERGLEQYF; CDR3nt: TGCGCCAGCAGCCAAGAGAGGGGTCTGGAGCAGTACTTC
len: 14; d_gene: .; v_gene: TRBV4-2; j_gene: TRBJ1-1; abundance: .; CDR3aa: CASSQMGGFSEAFF; CDR3nt: TGTGCCAGCAGCCAGATGGGGGGGTTCTCTGAAGCTTTCTTT
len: 15; d_gene: TRBD1; v_gene: TRBV7-9; j_gene: TRBJ1-2; abundance: .; CDR3aa: CASSYGTGGNYGYTF; CDR3nt: TGTGCCAGCAGCTACGGGACAGGGGGTAACTATGGCTACACCTTC
len: 16; d_gene: .; v_gene: TRBV7-2; j_gene: TRBJ1-1; abundance: .; CDR3aa: CASSLGQVGGDTEAFF; CDR3nt: TGTGCCAGCAGCTTAGGGCAGGTCGGTGGGGACACTGAAGCTTTCTTT
len: 16; d_gene: TRBD1; v_gene: TRBV14; j_gene: TRBJ1-1; abundance: .; CDR3aa: CASSHREGARDTEAFF; CDR3nt: TGTGCCAGCAGCCATCGGGAGGGGGCTAGGGACACTGAAGCTTTCTTT
len: 13; d_gene: .; v_gene: TRBV11-2; j_gene: TRBJ1-1; abundance: .; CDR3aa: CASSLVGGAEAFF; CDR3nt: TGTGCCAGCAGCTTAGTGGGGGGAGCTGAAGCTTTCTTT
len: 15; d_gene: TRBD1; v_gene: TRBV29-1; j_gene: TRBJ2-1; abundance: .; CDR3aa: CSVEVRDRGSNEQFF; CDR3nt: TGCAGCGTTGAGGTCCGGGACAGGGGATCGAATGAGCAGTTCTTC
len: 13; d_gene: TRBD1; v_gene: TRBV11-2; j_gene: TRBJ2-7; abundance: .; CDR3aa: CASSGQEVYEQYF; CDR3nt: TGTGCCAGTTCCGGACAGGAGGTCTACGAGCAGTACTTC
len: 14; d_gene: .; v_gene: TRBV13; j_gene: TRBJ1-1; abundance: .; CDR3aa: CASSPDWGDTEAFF; CDR3nt: TGTGCCAGCAGCCCCGACTGGGGCGACACTGAAGCTTTCTTT
len: 15; d_gene: TRBD2; v_gene: TRBV6-1; j_gene: TRBJ2-7; abundance: few; CDR3aa: CASSEALAGIYEQYF; CDR3nt: TGTGCCAGCAGTGAAGCCTTAGCGGGAATCTACGAGCAGTACTTC
len: 16; d_gene: .; v_gene: TRBV7-2; j_gene: TRBJ1-1; abundance: .; CDR3aa: CASSLWSGVPNTEAFF; CDR3nt: TGTGCCAGCAGCTTATGGTCAGGGGTGCCGAACACTGAAGCTTTCTTT
len: 12; d_gene: .; v_gene: TRBV5-5; j_gene: TRBJ1-1; abundance: .; CDR3aa: CASSITGIEAFF; CDR3nt: TGTGCCAGCAGCATTACCGGGATTGAAGCTTTCTTT
len: 16; d_gene: TRBD1; v_gene: TRBV19; j_gene: TRBJ2-2; abundance: .; CDR3aa: CASSSRDRVNTGELFF; CDR3nt: TGTGCCAGTAGTAGCCGGGACAGGGTGAACACCGGGGAGCTGTTTTTT
len: 14; d_gene: .; v_gene: TRBV7-2; j_gene: TRBJ1-1; abundance: .; CDR3aa: CASSLLVRDTEAFF; CDR3nt: TGTGCCAGCAGCTTACTGGTTAGGGACACTGAAGCTTTCTTT
len: 14; d_gene: .; v_gene: TRBV7-3; j_gene: TRBJ2-2; abundance: .; CDR3aa: CASSLGPYTGELFF; CDR3nt: TGTGCCAGCAGCCTTGGACCTTACACCGGGGAGCTGTTTTTT
len: 15; d_gene: TRBD2; v_gene: TRBV19; j_gene: TRBJ2-1; abundance: .; CDR3aa: CASSIGGGLLDEQFF; CDR3nt: TGTGCCAGTAGTATAGGGGGAGGGCTTTTGGATGAGCAGTTCTTC
len: 16; d_gene: .; v_gene: TRBV11-2; j_gene: TRBJ2-5; abundance: .; CDR3aa: CASSLLSGRGQETQYF; CDR3nt: TGTGCCAGCAGCCTACTCTCAGGGAGGGGGCAAGAGACCCAGTACTTC
len: 14; d_gene: .; v_gene: TRBV27; j_gene: TRBJ2-5; abundance: once; CDR3aa: CASSLVQGQETQYF; CDR3nt: TGTGCCAGCAGTTTGGTACAGGGACAAGAGACCCAGTACTTC
len: 17; d_gene: TRBD2; v_gene: TRBV4-2; j_gene: TRBJ2-1; abundance: .; CDR3aa: CASSQDDGGGRGDEQFF; CDR3nt: TGTGCCAGCAGCCAAGATGATGGCGGCGGGAGGGGCGATGAGCAGTTCTTC